This T cell receptor (beta chain) was documented in a study of T cells in Graves' hyperthyroidism and ophthalmopathy. There were TCR beta CDR3 regions amplified from RNA transcripts. A set of HTBI primers served as the primers for a first-round RT-PCR of the TCR CDR3. MiXCR was run by TCRdb on the multiplex PCR reads, yielding one entry per CDR3 protein. The sample has around 240,000 distinct CDR3 sequences, about 17% seen once. Germline trimming cut 4 bases from V and 5 bases from J; bases unmatched to any gene: 8. Looked up from germline, CDR1 is SGHNT and CDR2 is YYREEE (reference sequence). The CDR3 has 16 amino acids. This clonotype appeared many times. Its antigen is not known. Study outcomes and limitations: Most thyroid-expanded clonotypes above 0.001 were also found in blood.

The chain has TRBV5-4 and TRBJ2-5, with 13 bases fitting TRBD2. The sequencing input was blood. This receptor was obtained from a woman aged 18 to 35 with Graves' ophthalmopathy. The CDR3 sequence: CASSRTSGSYAETQYF. The CDR3 DNA is TGTGCCAGCAGCCGGACTAGCGGGAGTTATGCGGAGACCCAGTACTTC. Variable domain in full (rest from reference TRBV5-4 and TRBJ2-5): ETGVTQSPTHLIKTRGQQVTLRCSSQSGHNTVSWYQQALGQGPQFIFQYYREEENGRGNFPPRFSGLQFPNYSSELNVNALELDDSALYLCASSRTSGSYAETQYFGPGTRLLVL.